The 8 T cell receptor beta chains given below trace back to one sample, sequenced in a study of blood T cell repertoires in COVID-19. The method was immunoSEQ multiplex PCR; TCRdb's version includes in-frame clones alone and lacks a portion of them. Of approximately 130,000 clones in the sample, 84% were seen once. Material: peripheral blood. Receptors were obtained from a human donor in a cohort sampled during active COVID-19.

J is TRBJ2-5 and V is TRBV3-1 (or the pseudogene TRBV3-2), with 10 nucleotides matching TRBD2. V lost 4 bases, J lost 6 bases, and 5 bases stayed unmatched. CDR3 length equals 14 residues. CDR1 and CDR2 (germline): LGHDT, YNNKEL (reference sequence). DNA of the CDR3: TGTGCCAGCAGCCCCAGCGGGGGGGCAAAGACCCAGTACTTC. This translates into CASSPSGGAKTQYF.

The chain links TRBV6-5 to TRBJ1-2; D is undetermined. Germline assignment: CDR1 MNHEY and CDR2 SVGAGI. V was clipped by 8 bases and J by 4 bases, with 17 bases between them. CDR3 length: 14 residues. The CDR3 spells CASAASPLGYGYTF. In nucleotides, the CDR3 is TGTGCCAGCGCGGCTTCCCCCCTTGGCTATGGCTACACCTTC.

DNA for the CDR3: TGTGCCAGCAGCCCAACCGCCGGGACAGGGTGGGGCTACACCTTC. It yields the protein CASSPTAGTGWGYTF. The genes are TRBV5-8 and TRBJ1-2, with 9 bases aligning to TRBD1. Trimming cost V 4 bases and J 8 bases; bases outside gene matches: 12. Germline V lookup: CDR1 SGHTS, CDR2 YDEGEE. The CDR3 spans 15 residues.

V is TRBV7-9 and J is TRBJ1-3; tentative D call: TRBD1 (6 bases). Trimming took off 4 bases at V and 0 bases at J, with 10 bases between the two ends. The CDR3 has 15 residues. CDR1 and CDR2 (germline): SEHNR, FQNEAQ (reference sequence). The CDR3 DNA follows: TGTGCCAGCAGCTCGGACAGTCTCTCTGGAAACACCATATATTTT. This sequence encodes CASSSDSLSGNTIYF.

The CDR3 region is CASSRTSGGGNEQFF. CDR3 nucleotide sequence: TGTGCCAGTAGTAGGACTAGCGGGGGAGGGAATGAGCAGTTCTTC. The chain carries TRBV19 and TRBJ2-1, with 13 bases that match TRBD2. V was clipped by 4 bases and J by 7 bases; unmatched bases: 4. CDR1 LNHDA and CDR2 SQIVND come from the germline V gene (reference sequence). The CDR3 contains 15 residues.

This clone was counted between two and nine times. The J gene is TRBJ1-1, the V gene TRBV14; D is unresolved. The CDR3 loop spans 12 amino acids. The V gene's germline CDR1 is SGHDN and CDR2 FVKESK. V lost 1 base to trimming and J lost 5 bases, with 5 bases between them. Here the CDR3 DNA reads TGTGCCAGCAGCCAAGCGAGGACTGAAGCTTTCTTT. Amino acids: CASSQARTEAFF.

The chain combines TRBV5-1 with TRBJ2-7; D may be TRBD2 (6 bases). V lost 3 bases and J lost 2, with 12 bases in between. The CDR3 sequence is 14 residues long. Germline V gene data show CDR1 as SGHRS and CDR2 as YFSETQ. CDR3 residues: CASSSGDRPYEQYF. CDR3 DNA sequence: TGCGCCAGCAGCTCGGGGGATCGGCCCTACGAGCAGTACTTC.

CDR3 in DNA: TGTGCCAGCTCCCAACTCGGGACAGGGGGCGCCTACGGCGGTAATGAAAAACTGTTTTTT. Its translation is CASSQLGTGGAYGGNEKLFF. The rearrangement uses TRBV18 and TRBJ1-4; 12 positions match TRBD1. In germline, CDR1 is KGHSH, CDR2 LQKENI. This CDR3 region has 20 residues. Unmatched junction bases numbered 18, after V lost 6 bases and J lost 4 bases.